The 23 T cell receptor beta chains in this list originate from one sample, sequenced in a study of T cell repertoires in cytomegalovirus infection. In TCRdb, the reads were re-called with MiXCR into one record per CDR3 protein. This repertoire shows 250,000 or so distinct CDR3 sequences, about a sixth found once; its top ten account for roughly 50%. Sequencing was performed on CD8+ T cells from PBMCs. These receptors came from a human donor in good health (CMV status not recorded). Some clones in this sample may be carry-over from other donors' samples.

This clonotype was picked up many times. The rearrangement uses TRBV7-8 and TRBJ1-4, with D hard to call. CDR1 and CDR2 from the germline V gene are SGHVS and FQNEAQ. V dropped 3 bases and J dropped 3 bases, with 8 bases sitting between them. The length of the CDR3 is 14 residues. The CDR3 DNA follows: TGTGCCAGCAGCTTGACCCACTCTAATGAAAAACTGTTTTTT. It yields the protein CASSLTHSNEKLFF.

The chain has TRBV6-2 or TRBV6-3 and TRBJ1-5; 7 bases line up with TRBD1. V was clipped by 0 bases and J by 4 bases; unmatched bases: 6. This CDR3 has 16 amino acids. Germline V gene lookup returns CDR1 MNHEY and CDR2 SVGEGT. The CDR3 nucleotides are TGTGCCAGCAGTTACTCGAGACTACAGGGGAATCAGCCCCAGCATTTT. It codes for CASSYSRLQGNQPQHF.

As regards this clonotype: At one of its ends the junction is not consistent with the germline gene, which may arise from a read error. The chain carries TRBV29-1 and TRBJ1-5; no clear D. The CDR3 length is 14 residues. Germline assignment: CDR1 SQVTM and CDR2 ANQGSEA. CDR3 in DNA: TGCAGCGTTGTGTGGGCAGATAGCAATCGGCCCCAGCATTTT. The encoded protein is CSVVWADSNRPQHF. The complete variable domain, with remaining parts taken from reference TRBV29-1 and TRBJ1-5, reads SAVISQKPSRDICQRGTSLTIQCQVDSQVTMMFWYRQQPGQSLTLIATANQGSEATYESGFVIDKFPISRPNLTFSTLTVSNMSPEDSSIYLCSVVWADSNRPQHFGDGTRLSIL.

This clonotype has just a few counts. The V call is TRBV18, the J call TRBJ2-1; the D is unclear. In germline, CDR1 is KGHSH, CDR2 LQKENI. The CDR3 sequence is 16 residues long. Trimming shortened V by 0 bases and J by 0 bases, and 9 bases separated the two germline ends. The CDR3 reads CASSPPSGPSYNEQFF. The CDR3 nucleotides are TGTGCCAGCTCACCACCATCAGGTCCCTCCTACAATGAGCAGTTCTTC.

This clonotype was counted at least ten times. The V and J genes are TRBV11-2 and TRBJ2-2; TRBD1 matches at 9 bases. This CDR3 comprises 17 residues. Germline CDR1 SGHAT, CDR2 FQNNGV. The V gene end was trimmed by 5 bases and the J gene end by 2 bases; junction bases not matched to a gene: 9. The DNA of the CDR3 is TGTGCCAGCAGCCTGCCAAGGACAGGGGCAAACACCGGGGAGCTGTTTTTT. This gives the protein CASSLPRTGANTGELFF.

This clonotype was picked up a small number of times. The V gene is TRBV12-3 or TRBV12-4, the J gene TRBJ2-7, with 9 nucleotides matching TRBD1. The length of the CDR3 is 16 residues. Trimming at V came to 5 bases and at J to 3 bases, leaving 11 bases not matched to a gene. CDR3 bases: TGTGCCAGCAGTCGCTCCGGGACAGGGACCATCTACGAGCAGTACTTC. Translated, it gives CASSRSGTGTIYEQYF.

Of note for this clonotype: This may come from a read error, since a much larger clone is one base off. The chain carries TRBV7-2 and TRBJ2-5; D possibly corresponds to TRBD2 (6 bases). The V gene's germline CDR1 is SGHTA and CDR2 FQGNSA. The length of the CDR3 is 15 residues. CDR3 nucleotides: TGTGCCAACAGCCCGGGGGAGGTGGGGTGGGAGACCCAGTACTTC. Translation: CANSPGEVGWETQYF.

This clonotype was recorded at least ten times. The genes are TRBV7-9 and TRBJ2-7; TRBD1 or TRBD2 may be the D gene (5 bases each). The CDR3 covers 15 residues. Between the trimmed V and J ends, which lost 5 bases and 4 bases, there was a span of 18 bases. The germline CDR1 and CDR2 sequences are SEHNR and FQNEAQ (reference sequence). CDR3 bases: TGTGCCAGCAGCCACACTGGGCAGGGAGAATACGAGCAGTACTTC. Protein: CASSHTGQGEYEQYF.

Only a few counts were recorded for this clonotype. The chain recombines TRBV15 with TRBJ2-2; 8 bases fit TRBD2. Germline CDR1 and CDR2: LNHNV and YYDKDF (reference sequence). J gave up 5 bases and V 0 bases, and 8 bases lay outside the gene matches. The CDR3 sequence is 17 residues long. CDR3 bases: TGTGCCACCAGCAGAGATCCCAGCGGGGGAGGAACCGGGGAGCTGTTTTTT. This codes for CATSRDPSGGGTGELFF.

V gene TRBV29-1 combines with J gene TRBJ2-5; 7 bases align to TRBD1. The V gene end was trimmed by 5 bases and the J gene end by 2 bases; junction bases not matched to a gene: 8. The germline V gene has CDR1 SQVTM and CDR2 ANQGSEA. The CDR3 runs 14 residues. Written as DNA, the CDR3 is TGCAGCGTTAGGGGACAGCTATTGCAAGAGACCCAGTACTTC. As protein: CSVRGQLLQETQYF.

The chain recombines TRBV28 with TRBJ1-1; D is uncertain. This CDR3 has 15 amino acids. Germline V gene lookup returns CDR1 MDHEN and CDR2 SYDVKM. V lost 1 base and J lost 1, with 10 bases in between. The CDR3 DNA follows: TGTGCCAGCAGTTTATTACATTTACCGAACACTGAAGCTTTCTTT. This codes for CASSLLHLPNTEAFF. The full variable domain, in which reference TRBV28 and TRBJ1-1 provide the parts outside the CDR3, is DVKVTQSSRYLVKRTGEKVFLECVQDMDHENMFWYRQDPGLGLRLIYFSYDVKMKEKGDIPEGYSVSREKKERFSLILESASTNQTSMYLCASSLLHLPNTEAFFGQGTRLTVV.

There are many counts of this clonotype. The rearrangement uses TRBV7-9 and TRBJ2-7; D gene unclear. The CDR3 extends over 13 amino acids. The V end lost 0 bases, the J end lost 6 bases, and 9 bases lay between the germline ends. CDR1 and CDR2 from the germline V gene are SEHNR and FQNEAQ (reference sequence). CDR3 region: CASSLALWGEQYF. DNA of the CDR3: TGTGCCAGCAGCTTAGCGCTTTGGGGCGAGCAGTACTTC.

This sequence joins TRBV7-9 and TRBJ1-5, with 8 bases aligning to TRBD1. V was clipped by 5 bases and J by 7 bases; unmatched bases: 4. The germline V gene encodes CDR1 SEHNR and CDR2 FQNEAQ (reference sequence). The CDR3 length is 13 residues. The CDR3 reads CASSPDRGQPQHF. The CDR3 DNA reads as TGTGCCAGCAGCCCTGACAGGGGCCAGCCCCAGCATTTT.

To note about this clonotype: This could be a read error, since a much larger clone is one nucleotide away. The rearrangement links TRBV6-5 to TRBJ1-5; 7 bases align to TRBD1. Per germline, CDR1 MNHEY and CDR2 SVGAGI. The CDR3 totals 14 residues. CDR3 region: CACSYGTGNQPQHF. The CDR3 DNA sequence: TGTGCCTGCAGTTACGGGACAGGCAATCAGCCCCAGCATTTT.

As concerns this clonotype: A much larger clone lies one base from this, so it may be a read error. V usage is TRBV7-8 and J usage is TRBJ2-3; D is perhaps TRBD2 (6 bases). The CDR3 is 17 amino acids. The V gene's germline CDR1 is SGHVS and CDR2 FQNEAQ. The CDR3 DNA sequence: TGTGCCAGCAGCTTAATTCCCGGGGGTTATAGCACACATACGCAGTATTTT. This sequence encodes CASSLIPGGYSTHTQYF. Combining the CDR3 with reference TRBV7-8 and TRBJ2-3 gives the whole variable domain GAGVSQSPRYKVAKRGQDVALRCDPISGHVSLFWYQQALGQGPEFLTYFQNEAQLDKSGLPSDRFFAERPEGSVSTLKIQRTQQEDSAVYLCASSLIPGGYSTHTQYFGPGTRLTVL.

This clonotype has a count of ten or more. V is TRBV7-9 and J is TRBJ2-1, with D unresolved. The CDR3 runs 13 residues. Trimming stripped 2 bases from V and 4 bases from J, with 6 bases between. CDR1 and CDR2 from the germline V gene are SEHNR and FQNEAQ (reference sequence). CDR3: CASSLRQYNEQFF. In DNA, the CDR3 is TGTGCCAGCAGCTTACGACAATACAATGAGCAGTTCTTC. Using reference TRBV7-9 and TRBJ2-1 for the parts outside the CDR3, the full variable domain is DTGVSQNPRHKITKRGQNVTFRCDPISEHNRLYWYRQTLGQGPEFLTYFQNEAQLEKSRLLSDRFSAERPKGSFSTLEIQRTEQGDSAMYLCASSLRQYNEQFFGPGTRLTVL.

For the CDR3, the DNA is TGTGCCAGCTCACCATTAGGACAGGGGGCTAGGAACACTGAAGCTTTCTTT. It yields the protein CASSPLGQGARNTEAFF. The chain combines TRBV18 with TRBJ1-1; TRBD1 aligns across 11 bases. CDR3 length: 17 residues. V shed 2 bases, J shed 1 base, and the junction held 6 bases outside the gene matches. Germline assignment: CDR1 KGHSH and CDR2 LQKENI.

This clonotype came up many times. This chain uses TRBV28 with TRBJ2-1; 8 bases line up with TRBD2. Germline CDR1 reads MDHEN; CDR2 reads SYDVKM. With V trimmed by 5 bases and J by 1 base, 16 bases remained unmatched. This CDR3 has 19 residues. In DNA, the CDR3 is TGTGCCAGCAGTCGAGGAGCGGGAGACAGTGTTTGGTCCTACAATGAGCAGTTCTTC. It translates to CASSRGAGDSVWSYNEQFF.

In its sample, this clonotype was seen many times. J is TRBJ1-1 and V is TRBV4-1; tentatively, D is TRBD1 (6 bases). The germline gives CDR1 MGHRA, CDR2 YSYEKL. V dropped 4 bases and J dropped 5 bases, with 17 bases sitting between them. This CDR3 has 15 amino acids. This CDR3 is CASSRRDIDWTEAFF. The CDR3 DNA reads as TGCGCCAGCAGCCGCCGGGACATTGATTGGACTGAAGCTTTCTTT.

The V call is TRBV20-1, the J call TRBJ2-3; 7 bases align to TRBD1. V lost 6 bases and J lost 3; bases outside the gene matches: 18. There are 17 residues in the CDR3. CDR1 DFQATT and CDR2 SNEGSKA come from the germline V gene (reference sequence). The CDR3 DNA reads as TGCAGTGCCAGGGACAGCTCAGGGTGGTTCGATACAGATACGCAGTATTTT. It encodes CSARDSSGWFDTDTQYF.

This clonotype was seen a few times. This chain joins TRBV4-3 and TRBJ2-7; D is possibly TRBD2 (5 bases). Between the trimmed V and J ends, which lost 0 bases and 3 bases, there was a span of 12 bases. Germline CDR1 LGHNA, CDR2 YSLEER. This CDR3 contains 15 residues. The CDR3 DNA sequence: TGCGCCAGCAGCCAAGATCCGGGGTTTGGCTACGAGCAGTACTTC. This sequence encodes CASSQDPGFGYEQYF.

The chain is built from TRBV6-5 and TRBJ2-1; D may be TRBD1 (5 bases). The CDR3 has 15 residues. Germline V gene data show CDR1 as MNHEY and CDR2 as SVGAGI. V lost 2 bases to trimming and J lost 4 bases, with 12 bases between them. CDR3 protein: CASSYRGVYYNEQFF. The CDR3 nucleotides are TGTGCCAGCAGTTACAGGGGTGTGTATTACAATGAGCAGTTCTTC.

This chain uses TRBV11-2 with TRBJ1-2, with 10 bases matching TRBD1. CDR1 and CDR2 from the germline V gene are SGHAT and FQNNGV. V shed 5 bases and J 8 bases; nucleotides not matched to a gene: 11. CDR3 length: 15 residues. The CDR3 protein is CASSAHGTGVRGYTF. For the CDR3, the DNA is TGTGCCAGCAGCGCACATGGGACAGGGGTGAGGGGCTACACCTTC.